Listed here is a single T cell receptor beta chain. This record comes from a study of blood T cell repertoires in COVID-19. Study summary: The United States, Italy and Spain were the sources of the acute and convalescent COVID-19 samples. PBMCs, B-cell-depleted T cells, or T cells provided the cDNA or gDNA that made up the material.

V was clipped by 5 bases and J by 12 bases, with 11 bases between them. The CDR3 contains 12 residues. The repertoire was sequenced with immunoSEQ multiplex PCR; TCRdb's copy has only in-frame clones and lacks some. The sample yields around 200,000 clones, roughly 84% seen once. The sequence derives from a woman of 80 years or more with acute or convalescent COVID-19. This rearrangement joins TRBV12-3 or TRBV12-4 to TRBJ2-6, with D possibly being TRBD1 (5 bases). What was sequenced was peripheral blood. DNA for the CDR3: TGTGCCAGCAGTCCGCAGGGTTCCGTCCTGACTTTC. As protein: CASSPQGSVLTF.